What follows are 20 T cell receptor beta chains derived from one specimen sequenced in a study of blood T cell repertoires in COVID-19. Produced via immunoSEQ multiplex PCR; TCRdb's table is partial and in-frame only. Of about 270,000 clones in the sample, more than 75% were seen once. What was sequenced was peripheral blood. These receptors all stem from a man aged 35-49 years with active or convalescent COVID-19.

J is TRBJ2-3 and V is TRBV5-6, with TRBD1 matching over 7 bases. V shed 0 bases and J 2 bases; nucleotides not matched to a gene: 3. This CDR3 comprises 15 residues. CDR1 and CDR2 from the germline V gene are SGHDT and YYEEEE. The chain's CDR3 is CASSLAQGDTDTQYF. The CDR3 bases are TGTGCCAGCAGCTTGGCCCAGGGGGACACAGATACGCAGTATTTT. The full variable domain, its missing parts supplied by reference TRBV5-6 and TRBJ2-3, is DAGVTQSPTHLIKTRGQQVTLRCSPKSGHDTVSWYQQALGQGPQFIFQYYEEEERQRGNFPDRFSGHQFPNYSSELNVNALLLGDSALYLCASSLAQGDTDTQYFGPGTRLTVL.

This chain links TRBV10-2 with TRBJ1-5, with no clear D. Germline CDR1 WSHSY, CDR2 SAAADI. Trimming stripped 8 bases from V and 2 bases from J, with 13 bases between. The CDR3 spans 14 residues. DNA of the CDR3: TGCGCCAGCCTTCCGGGTGTTGGCAATCAGCCCCAGCATTTT. Translation: CASLPGVGNQPQHF.

The CDR3 nucleotides are TGTGCCTGGAGTCCGGACAGGGACTACGAGCAGTACTTC. The encoded protein is CAWSPDRDYEQYF. The V gene is TRBV30, the J gene TRBJ2-7; 8 nucleotides match TRBD1. V dropped 2 bases and J dropped 3; count of bases not matched to a gene: 3. Per germline, CDR1 GTSNPN and CDR2 SVGIG (reference sequence). The CDR3 runs 13 residues.

This clone was picked up one time. This chain connects TRBV19 to TRBJ2-7, with TRBD1 matching 10 bases. Germline V gene lookup returns CDR1 LNHDA and CDR2 SQIVND (reference sequence). This CDR3 has 14 residues. Germline trimming cut 2 bases from V and 4 bases from J; bases unmatched to any gene: 2. CDR3 sequence (DNA): TGTGCCAGTAGTATAAGGACAGGGGGTTACGAGCAGTACTTC. Translating gives CASSIRTGGYEQYF.

The chain joins TRBV12-3 or TRBV12-4 to TRBJ2-5; D perhaps matches TRBD1 (6 bases). V was trimmed by 6 bases and J by 2 bases, leaving 10 bases between them. The CDR3 totals 13 residues. CDR3 in amino acids: CASRSQGQETQYF. The CDR3 DNA follows: TGTGCCAGCAGGTCACAGGGTCAAGAGACCCAGTACTTC.

Here the CDR3 DNA reads TGTGCCTCCACCGGGACTAGCGGGGCGGGGAATACGCAGTATTTT. The encoded protein is CASTGTSGAGNTQYF. V gene TRBV10-3 combines with J gene TRBJ2-3, with 13 bases fitting TRBD2. The CDR3 runs 15 residues. Germline CDR1 reads ENHRY; CDR2 reads SYGVKD. After removal of 11 bases from V and 7 bases from J, the junction contained 12 bases not matched to a gene.

This clone was recorded once. The junction does not match germline at one end; this may be a read error. The V call is TRBV11-2, the J call TRBJ2-2; possibly TRBD2 for D (6 bases). The CDR3 is made up of 17 amino acids. From germline, CDR1 is SGHAT and CDR2 FQNNGV. The CDR3 DNA reads TGTGCCAGCAGCCCCTCGAGGCACCGGGGGAACCCCGGGGAGCTGTTTTTT. Protein: CASSPSRHRGNPGELFF.

This chain links TRBV30 with TRBJ1-2; no clear D gene. The germline V gene has CDR1 GTSNPN and CDR2 SVGIG (reference sequence). The CDR3 consists of 13 residues. V was pared by 3 bases and J by 8 bases, with 16 bases between. The CDR3: CAWSDTGLEGYTF. The CDR3 DNA follows: TGTGCCTGGAGCGACACTGGCTTAGAGGGCTACACCTTC. Drawing the rest from reference TRBV30 and TRBJ1-2, the complete variable domain is SQTIHQWPATLVQPVGSPLSLECTVEGTSNPNLYWYRQAAGRGLQLLFYSVGIGQISSEVPQNLSASRPQDRQFILSSKKLLLSDSGFYLCAWSDTGLEGYTFGSGTRLTVV.

The genes are TRBV7-3 and TRBJ2-3, with a possible D match to TRBD2 (6 bases). Germline CDR1 is SGHTA and CDR2 is FQGTGA. This CDR3 contains 15 residues. Trimming stripped 5 bases from V and 0 bases from J, with 12 bases between. The CDR3 DNA is TGTGCCAGCAGCCTCGGGGGTGTTAGCACAGATACGCAGTATTTT. Protein sequence: CASSLGGVSTDTQYF.

The chain is built from TRBV6-5 and TRBJ2-2, with D perhaps matching TRBD2 (5 bases). The CDR3 is made up of 15 amino acids. Per the germline V gene, CDR1 is MNHEY and CDR2 is SVGAGI. V was shortened by 2 bases and J by 5 bases, with 12 bases between the two germline ends. CDR3 DNA: TGTGCCAGCAGTTACCGCCCCCGAGGGACCGGGGAGCTGTTTTTT. Protein product: CASSYRPRGTGELFF.

This clone appeared once. The chain joins TRBV10-2 to TRBJ2-5; a weak D match, TRBD1 (6 bases). V lost 2 bases to trimming and J lost 5 bases, with 9 bases between them. In germline, CDR1 is WSHSY, CDR2 SAAADI. The CDR3 runs to 13 residues. Here the CDR3 reads CASSEGGAETQYF. Here the CDR3 DNA reads TGCGCCAGCAGTGAGGGGGGCGCGGAGACCCAGTACTTC.

Written as DNA, the CDR3 is TGTGCCAGCAGCCAAGTTTCGGACTCTACCTACGAGCAGTACTTC. Amino acids: CASSQVSDSTYEQYF. This sequence joins TRBV4-2 and TRBJ2-7; a weak D match, TRBD2 (5 bases). The CDR3 has 15 amino acids. Deletions cut 1 base from V and 2 bases from J, with 12 bases between. CDR1 and CDR2 (germline): LGHNA, YNFKEQ.

This rearrangement joins TRBV3-1 (or the pseudogene TRBV3-2) to TRBJ2-5, with TRBD1 as a possible D gene (6 bases). Trimming left V 1 base short and J 4 bases short, with 7 bases between. The length of the CDR3 is 13 residues. From germline, CDR1 is LGHDT and CDR2 YNNKEL (reference sequence). This chain's CDR3 is CASSQVGAETQYF. The CDR3 DNA sequence: TGTGCCAGCAGCCAAGTGGGGGCAGAGACCCAGTACTTC.

The chain carries TRBV24-1 and TRBJ1-2; possible D gene TRBD1, 6 bases. Per germline, CDR1 KGHDR and CDR2 SFDVKD. V lost 4 bases and J 6 bases, leaving 17 bases between the germline ends. This CDR3 has 15 amino acids. As DNA, the CDR3 is TGTGCCACCAGTGACTCGGCAGGGGTTACGGATGGCTACACCTTC. Translated: CATSDSAGVTDGYTF.

The rearrangement links TRBV7-2 to TRBJ1-2; no firm D call. This CDR3 region has 16 residues. The V end was cut by 3 bases, the J end by 3 bases, with 17 bases between. Germline-derived CDR1 and CDR2 are SGHTA and FQGNSA. This CDR3 is CASSFSGSGSDYGYTF. The DNA for the CDR3 is TGTGCCAGCAGCTTCTCGGGTTCGGGATCCGACTATGGCTACACCTTC.

This clone has more than one count but fewer than ten. The CDR3 DNA follows: TGTGCCAGCAGTGACCCGGGGGAAGTTCAAGAGACCCAGTACTTC. Translated: CASSDPGEVQETQYF. The J gene is TRBJ2-5, the V gene TRBV2, with a tentative D call TRBD2 (6 bases). The CDR3 extends over 15 amino acids. V lost 3 bases to trimming and J lost 2 bases, with 13 bases between them. The germline gives CDR1 SNHLY, CDR2 FYNNEI.

This rearrangement joins TRBV19 to TRBJ1-4, with TRBD1 matching over 9 bases. With V trimmed by 4 bases and J by 0 bases, 12 bases remained unmatched. Looked up from germline, CDR1 is LNHDA and CDR2 is SQIVND (reference sequence). The CDR3 has 19 amino acids. CDR3 loop: CASSSRRTGAFPTNEKLFF. The CDR3 DNA is TGTGCCAGTAGTAGCCGCCGGACAGGGGCATTCCCAACTAATGAAAAACTGTTTTTT.

The chain has TRBV5-4 and TRBJ1-2; 7 nucleotides agree with TRBD1. The CDR3 loop spans 14 amino acids. Unmatched junction bases numbered 3, after V lost 4 bases and J lost 0 bases. Germline-derived CDR1 and CDR2 are SGHNT and YYREEE (reference sequence). Written as DNA, the CDR3 is TGTGCCAGCAGCACAGGGGTCGCTAACTATGGCTACACCTTC. Protein product: CASSTGVANYGYTF.

This clone was seen once. The V gene is TRBV5-1, the J gene TRBJ2-5, with D possibly TRBD1 on 6 matching bases. CDR3 length equals 15 residues. V was trimmed by 3 bases and J by 1 base, leaving 13 bases between them. CDR1 SGHRS and CDR2 YFSETQ come from the germline V gene. The DNA of the CDR3 is TGCGCCAGCAGCTGGGTCGAGGGGGTCCAAGAGACCCAGTACTTC. This sequence encodes CASSWVEGVQETQYF.

The chain has TRBV19 and TRBJ1-4; 9 nucleotides line up with TRBD1. The CDR3 contains 14 residues. The germline V gene encodes CDR1 LNHDA and CDR2 SQIVND (reference sequence). Trimming cost V 6 bases and J 4 bases; bases outside gene matches: 3. The CDR3 spells CASRGTGINEKLFF. In nucleotides, the CDR3 is TGTGCCAGTAGGGGGACAGGGATTAATGAAAAACTGTTTTTT.